One and the same sample provided the 21 T cell receptor beta chains below, sequenced in a study of blood T cell repertoires in COVID-19. This table comes from immunoSEQ multiplex PCR, and its TCRdb copy is limited to in-frame clones, with some not included. The table has about 480,000 clones, roughly 89% seen once. The sequenced material came from peripheral blood. Receptor source: a man aged 18 to 30 with COVID-19, enrolled during active disease.

The rearrangement links TRBV4-2 to TRBJ2-7; D is perhaps TRBD2 (5 bases). V lost 4 bases and J lost 3, with 25 bases in between. The CDR3 extends over 18 amino acids. Germline values: CDR1 LGHNA, CDR2 YNFKEQ. CDR3: CASSPGVSARSGLYEQYF. DNA of the CDR3: TGTGCCAGCAGCCCTGGCGTTTCGGCGAGAAGCGGACTCTACGAGCAGTACTTC.

There are a few counts of this clone. This chain uses TRBV9 with TRBJ2-7, with TRBD1 matching over 10 bases. The germline gives CDR1 SGDLS, CDR2 YYNGEE. The V gene end was trimmed by 4 bases and the J gene end by 5 bases; junction bases not matched to a gene: 12. The CDR3 loop spans 16 amino acids. DNA for the CDR3: TGTGCCAGCAGCCCAGTGGGGGGACAGGGGCGCCACGAGCAGTACTTC. Amino acid sequence: CASSPVGGQGRHEQYF.

The rearrangement links TRBV29-1 to TRBJ2-4; D gene unclear. V dropped 6 bases and J dropped 2 bases, with 14 bases sitting between them. The germline V gene encodes CDR1 SQVTM and CDR2 ANQGSEA. This CDR3 has 14 residues. Here the CDR3 DNA reads TGCAGCGTGCAAAAGGTTGACTCCAAAAACATTCAGTACTTC. Protein sequence: CSVQKVDSKNIQYF.

The rearrangement links TRBV2 to TRBJ2-5; 7 nucleotides match TRBD1. Looked up from germline, CDR1 is SNHLY and CDR2 is FYNNEI. J lost 5 bases, V lost 2 bases, and 2 bases had no gene match. The CDR3 loop spans 13 amino acids. As DNA, the CDR3 is TGTGCCAGCAGTGAACAGGGGGTGGAGACCCAGTACTTC. Translating gives CASSEQGVETQYF.

The V gene is TRBV19, the J gene TRBJ2-7; 10 bases are shared with TRBD1. Germline assignment: CDR1 LNHDA and CDR2 SQIVND (reference sequence). This CDR3 comprises 14 residues. V trimming: 4 bases; J trimming: 5 bases; junction bases outside the gene matches: 5. CDR3 protein: CASSSQGQGNEQYF. In DNA form, the CDR3 reads TGTGCCAGTAGTAGCCAGGGACAGGGGAACGAGCAGTACTTC. The full variable domain, completed using reference TRBV19 and TRBJ2-7, is DGGITQSPKYLFRKEGQNVTLSCEQNLNHDAMYWYRQDPGQGLRLIYYSQIVNDFQKGDIAEGYSVSREKKESFPLTVTSAQKNPTAFYLCASSSQGQGNEQYFGPGTRLTVT.

The V call is TRBV6-5, the J call TRBJ2-7; possible D gene TRBD1, 6 bases. V lost 5 bases to trimming and J lost 3 bases, with 11 bases between them. Germline lookup yields CDR1 MNHEY and CDR2 SVGAGI. This CDR3 is 13 amino acids long. For the CDR3, the DNA is TGTGCCAGCAGTCGTACAGGGATCTACGAGCAGTACTTC. Encoded protein: CASSRTGIYEQYF.

On this clone itself: Within the sample, other DNA sequences also encode this same CDR3. This chain joins TRBV2 and TRBJ1-1; TRBD1 is a possible D gene (6 bases). The CDR3 consists of 13 residues. The V gene's germline CDR1 is SNHLY and CDR2 FYNNEI. The ends were cut back, 6 bases at V and 2 bases at J, with 10 bases in the middle. CDR3: CASSKDSNTEAFF. The DNA for the CDR3 is TGTGCCAGCAGCAAGGACAGTAACACTGAAGCTTTCTTT.

This clone was detected a few times. The CDR3: CASSVDRTAYYGYTF. The CDR3 DNA sequence: TGTGCCAGCAGCGTAGATAGGACTGCCTACTATGGCTACACCTTC. V is TRBV9 and J is TRBJ1-2; no clear D. V shed 0 bases and J shed 3 bases, with 12 bases lying between them. Germline-derived CDR1 and CDR2 are SGDLS and YYNGEE. This CDR3 is 15 amino acids long.

The chain employs TRBV10-2 and TRBJ2-3; TRBD1 agrees at 7 bases. The length of the CDR3 is 15 residues. After removal of 8 bases from V and 1 base from J, the junction contained 9 bases not matched to a gene. The germline gives CDR1 WSHSY, CDR2 SAAADI. The CDR3 is CASGEWTGGTDTQYF. The CDR3 DNA follows: TGCGCCAGCGGGGAGTGGACAGGCGGCACAGATACGCAGTATTTT.

The gene calls are TRBV7-3 and TRBJ1-1; TRBD1 is a possible D gene (5 bases). Germline assignment: CDR1 SGHTA and CDR2 FQGTGA. Deletions cut 1 base from V and 1 base from J, with 19 bases between. The CDR3 spans 18 residues. In DNA, the CDR3 is TGTGCCAGCAGCTTAAGGTCCGGAACAGGCGTCACGAACACTGAAGCTTTCTTT. This codes for CASSLRSGTGVTNTEAFF.

V usage is TRBV5-1 and J usage is TRBJ2-7; 9 bases fit TRBD2. Losses at the gene ends were 0 bases for V and 0 bases for J; bases not matched to a gene: 7. Germline assignment: CDR1 SGHRS and CDR2 YFSETQ. The CDR3 loop spans 17 amino acids. The CDR3 DNA is TGCGCCAGCAGCTTGGTGGCTAGCGGGGCCAGCTCCTACGAGCAGTACTTC. This gives the protein CASSLVASGASSYEQYF.

This clone was found once. The chain recombines TRBV5-4 with TRBJ1-2; tentatively, D is TRBD1 (5 bases). V was pared by 4 bases and J by 8 bases, with 21 bases between. Looked up from germline, CDR1 is SGHNT and CDR2 is YYREEE (reference sequence). There are 15 residues in the CDR3. The CDR3 region has the DNA TGTGCCAGCAGCGAGACCTCCGGGGGTGCACGCGGCTACACCTTC. The encoded protein is CASSETSGGARGYTF.

About this clone: The sample carries other DNA sequences with the same CDR3. The chain is built from TRBV7-9 and TRBJ2-7; 11 nucleotides line up with TRBD2. The CDR3 length is 14 residues. Germline V gene lookup returns CDR1 SEHNR and CDR2 FQNEAQ (reference sequence). The trim removed 5 bases at V and 3 bases at J, leaving 3 bases unmatched. The CDR3 protein is CASSPGTSGYEQYF. DNA for the CDR3: TGTGCCAGCAGCCCTGGGACTAGCGGCTACGAGCAGTACTTC.

This rearrangement joins TRBV7-9 to TRBJ1-2; a possible D gene is TRBD1 (5 bases). Per germline, CDR1 SEHNR and CDR2 FQNEAQ (reference sequence). Between the trimmed V and J ends, which lost 5 bases and 4 bases, there was a span of 14 bases. The CDR3 extends over 14 amino acids. Written as DNA, the CDR3 is TGTGCCAGCAGCCCGGGGGAGAAACTCTATGGCTACACCTTC. Encoded protein: CASSPGEKLYGYTF.

The chain links TRBV27 to TRBJ2-7; D is possibly TRBD2 (6 bases). Trimming left V 6 bases short and J 2 bases short, with 8 bases between. CDR1 and CDR2 (germline): MNHEY, SMNVEV (reference sequence). The CDR3 extends over 12 amino acids. CDR3 in DNA: TGTGCCAGCAGCGGGAGCGCCTACGAGCAGTACTTC. Translation gives CASSGSAYEQYF.

For the CDR3, the DNA is TGCAGTGCTAGTTCCCCGGGGGGTAGCGGGGGAGACACAGATACGCAGTATTTT. Translating gives CSASSPGGSGGDTDTQYF. The V and J genes are TRBV20-1 and TRBJ2-3, with TRBD2 identical over 9 bases. The CDR3 has 18 amino acids. Germline CDR1 reads DFQATT; CDR2 reads SNEGSKA (reference sequence). Trimming at V came to 3 bases and at J to 2 bases, leaving 15 bases not matched to a gene.

This chain connects TRBV7-9 to TRBJ1-2, with TRBD1 matching 8 bases. The junction had 8 bases not matched to a gene; V was cut back by 4 bases and J by 7 bases. Germline CDR1 SEHNR, CDR2 FQNEAQ (reference sequence). There are 14 residues in the CDR3. The CDR3 is CASSSAGGEVGYTF. For the CDR3, the DNA is TGTGCCAGCAGCTCCGCAGGGGGCGAGGTTGGCTACACCTTC. The variable domain in full, completed from reference TRBV7-9 and TRBJ1-2, reads DTGVSQNPRHKITKRGQNVTFRCDPISEHNRLYWYRQTLGQGPEFLTYFQNEAQLEKSRLLSDRFSAERPKGSFSTLEIQRTEQGDSAMYLCASSSAGGEVGYTFGSGTRLTVV.

Remarks on this clone: The same CDR3 is also encoded by other DNA sequences in this sample. This chain connects TRBV5-1 to TRBJ2-7; D unclear. The CDR3 is made up of 11 amino acids. Trimming shortened V by 3 bases and J by 4 bases, and 5 bases separated the two germline ends. The germline gives CDR1 SGHRS, CDR2 YFSETQ. In DNA form, the CDR3 reads TGCGCCAGCAGCTCAGTTTACGAGCAGTACTTC. Its protein is CASSSVYEQYF.

This chain joins TRBV7-8 and TRBJ1-4, with D unresolved. The V end was cut by 3 bases, the J end by 0 bases, with 8 bases between. Germline CDR1 is SGHVS and CDR2 is FQNEAQ. The CDR3 spans 15 residues. CDR3: CASSFSGATNEKLFF. The CDR3, as DNA: TGTGCCAGCAGCTTCTCGGGTGCAACTAATGAAAAACTGTTTTTT.

Turning to this clone: Other nucleotide sequences in the sample specify the same CDR3. V gene TRBV5-1 combines with J gene TRBJ2-1; TRBD1 matches 7 bases. The CDR3 runs 15 residues. The germline V gene has CDR1 SGHRS and CDR2 YFSETQ. The trim removed 0 bases at V and 2 bases at J, leaving 2 bases unmatched. The CDR3 sequence: CASSLGQGAYNEQFF. For the CDR3, the DNA is TGCGCCAGCAGCTTGGGACAGGGCGCCTACAATGAGCAGTTCTTC. Complete variable domain (other parts from reference TRBV5-1 and TRBJ2-1): KAGVTQTPRYLIKTRGQQVTLSCSPISGHRSVSWYQQTPGQGLQFLFEYFSETQRNKGNFPGRFSGRQFSNSRSEMNVSTLELGDSALYLCASSLGQGAYNEQFFGPGTRLTVL.

The rearrangement links TRBV27 to TRBJ1-2, with D perhaps matching TRBD1 (6 bases). Germline assignment: CDR1 MNHEY and CDR2 SMNVEV (reference sequence). V gave up 2 bases and J gave up 0 bases, with 16 bases separating them. This CDR3 comprises 17 residues. CDR3 loop: CASSLGGSLKANYGYTF. The DNA for the CDR3 is TGTGCCAGCAGTTTAGGGGGCAGCCTAAAAGCTAACTATGGCTACACCTTC.